The 15 T cell receptor beta chains given below trace back to one sample, sequenced in a study of blood T cell repertoires in COVID-19. Sequencing was performed with immunoSEQ multiplex PCR; in TCRdb, only in-frame clones are kept and a portion is missing. This table holds tens of thousands of clones, over 80% found once. Source material: peripheral blood. Source of these receptors: a human donor in a cohort sampled during active COVID-19.

This chain uses TRBV21-1 with TRBJ2-1; the table's D call of TRBD2 was not tested on the DNA. TRBV21-1 is a pseudogene segment. The CDR3 covers 19 residues. CDR3 nucleotides: TGTGCCAGCAGCAAAGGTTCTAGCGGGTGGATCCGACTGCCAAATGAGCAGTTCTTC. This encodes CASSKGSSGWIRLPNEQFF.

V gene TRBV5-1 combines with J gene TRBJ2-1; 9 bases are shared with TRBD2. The CDR3 length is 15 residues. Germline-derived CDR1 and CDR2 are SGHRS and YFSETQ. J was trimmed by 9 bases and V by 0 bases; bases with no gene match: 7. The CDR3 region is CASSLVLAGSREQFF. The CDR3 DNA sequence: TGCGCCAGCAGCTTGGTTCTAGCGGGATCGCGTGAGCAGTTCTTC.

The chain links TRBV19 to TRBJ1-5; 11 bases align to TRBD1. The V and J ends lost 5 bases and 5 bases, in that order; junction bases with no gene match: 2. This CDR3 comprises 14 residues. Germline values: CDR1 LNHDA, CDR2 SQIVND (reference sequence). The CDR3 DNA reads TGTGCCAGTAGTGGGACAGGGGGGTATCAGCCCCAGCATTTT. Translated: CASSGTGGYQPQHF.

V usage is TRBV4-1 and J usage is TRBJ2-5; 9 bases agree with TRBD2. CDR1 and CDR2 from the germline V gene are MGHRA and YSYEKL. The junction had 7 bases not matched to a gene; V was cut back by 0 bases and J by 5 bases. This CDR3 spans 16 amino acids. CDR3 DNA sequence: TGCGCCAGCAGCCAAGAGGGACTAGCAGCACGTGAGACCCAGTACTTC. It translates to CASSQEGLAARETQYF.

The chain joins TRBV10-1 to TRBJ1-3, with a tentative D call TRBD1 (6 bases). Trimming removed 6 bases at V and 0 bases at J, with 12 bases between. The CDR3 has 15 residues. Germline CDR1 is WNHNN and CDR2 is SYGVQD (reference sequence). CDR3 loop: CASRYQDSSGNTIYF. The CDR3, as DNA: TGCGCCAGCAGATACCAGGACAGCTCTGGAAACACCATATATTTT.

V is TRBV5-1 and J is TRBJ2-3; 9 bases agree with TRBD2. Per germline, CDR1 SGHRS and CDR2 YFSETQ. Germline trimming cut 0 bases from V and 2 bases from J; bases unmatched to any gene: 1. There are 15 residues in the CDR3. The CDR3 coding sequence is TGCGCCAGCAGCTTGGGCGGGAGGGCCACAGATACGCAGTATTTT. Its translation is CASSLGGRATDTQYF.

The gene calls are TRBV6-1 and TRBJ2-5; 7 bases agree with TRBD2. The CDR3 is made up of 13 amino acids. V was pared by 3 bases and J by 6 bases, with 4 bases of the junction left unmatched. Per germline, CDR1 MNHNS and CDR2 SASEGT. CDR3 nucleotides: TGTGCCAGCAGTGAGGGAGGGGTGCAGACCCAGTACTTC. The encoded protein is CASSEGGVQTQYF.

This sequence joins TRBV19 and TRBJ1-2; D gene unclear. CDR3 length: 15 amino acids. The germline V gene has CDR1 LNHDA and CDR2 SQIVND (reference sequence). The V end was cut by 6 bases, the J end by 4 bases, with 18 bases between. The CDR3 sequence: CASSPTHQFLYGYTF. The CDR3 region has the DNA TGTGCCAGTAGCCCGACTCACCAGTTTCTCTATGGCTACACCTTC.

This clone has just one count. This rearrangement joins TRBV6-2 or TRBV6-3 to TRBJ2-7; 7 bases are shared with TRBD2. In germline, CDR1 is MNHEY, CDR2 SVGEGT. Germline trimming cut 3 bases from V and 0 bases from J; bases unmatched to any gene: 11. The CDR3 totals 17 residues. The DNA for the CDR3 is TGTGCCAGCAGTTATACTCCGGGACTACACCTCTCCTACGAGCAGTACTTC. This codes for CASSYTPGLHLSYEQYF.

The chain has TRBV6-2 or TRBV6-3 and TRBJ1-1, with 9 bases that match TRBD1. V lost 6 bases to trimming and J lost 0 bases; unmatched junction nucleotides: 5. CDR3 length equals 15 residues. The germline CDR1 and CDR2 sequences are MNHEY and SVGEGT. CDR3 in DNA: TGTGCCAGCAGCCGGACAGGGGTTATGAACACTGAAGCTTTCTTT. It specifies CASSRTGVMNTEAFF.

V gene TRBV18 combines with J gene TRBJ2-1, with TRBD2 matching 8 bases. With V trimmed by 1 base and J by 10 bases, 6 bases remained unmatched. The CDR3 runs 14 residues. Germline V CDR1 and CDR2: KGHSH, LQKENI. In nucleotides, the CDR3 is TGTGCCAGCTCACCACTGGGACTAGTTCAAGAGCAGTTCTTC. It is translated as CASSPLGLVQEQFF.

The V call is TRBV7-2, the J call TRBJ2-1; 8 nucleotides match TRBD2. CDR3 size: 14 residues. Looked up from germline, CDR1 is SGHTA and CDR2 is FQGNSA. V dropped 5 bases and J dropped 3; count of bases not matched to a gene: 3. CDR3 DNA: TGTGCCAGCAGCACTAGCGGAGGCTACAATGAGCAGTTCTTC. It is translated as CASSTSGGYNEQFF.

The rearrangement links TRBV19 to TRBJ2-5, with TRBD2 matching 14 bases. The CDR3 length is 16 residues. From germline, CDR1 is LNHDA and CDR2 SQIVND (reference sequence). V shed 2 bases and J 5 bases; nucleotides not matched to a gene: 4. The CDR3 here is CASSISGTSGSETQYF. In DNA form, the CDR3 reads TGTGCCAGTAGTATATCCGGGACTAGCGGGAGCGAGACCCAGTACTTC. The full variable domain, its missing parts supplied by reference TRBV19 and TRBJ2-5, is DGGITQSPKYLFRKEGQNVTLSCEQNLNHDAMYWYRQDPGQGLRLIYYSQIVNDFQKGDIAEGYSVSREKKESFPLTVTSAQKNPTAFYLCASSISGTSGSETQYFGPGTRLLVL.

The rearrangement joins TRBV18 to TRBJ2-2, with 8 bases identical to TRBD1. After removal of 3 bases from V and 1 base from J, the junction contained 4 bases not matched to a gene. The CDR3 is 16 residues long. CDR1 is KGHSH and CDR2 is LQKENI in the germline V gene. The CDR3 coding sequence is TGTGCCAGCTCACCCTGGACAGGGAAGAACACCGGGGAGCTGTTTTTT. It is translated as CASSPWTGKNTGELFF.

The rearrangement uses TRBV27 and TRBJ2-1; perhaps TRBD1 as D (5 bases). Per the germline V gene, CDR1 is MNHEY and CDR2 is SMNVEV (reference sequence). The CDR3 is made up of 16 amino acids. Trimming pared 8 bases from V and 4 bases from J, leaving 21 bases between. The CDR3 coding sequence is TGTGCCAGCGGAAATCTCAGGGTATTAGGGTACAATGAGCAGTTCTTC. This encodes CASGNLRVLGYNEQFF.